This TCR beta chain was recorded in a study of T cell responses to AZD1222 COVID-19 vaccine (dated by TCRdb to about 2021). Study-level background: A total of approximately 250 trial participants underwent TCR sequencing, of whom some 200 had received two doses of AZD1222 and 26 had received two doses of the MenACWY control vaccine. Enrollment into the trials was organized by age into subgroups of 18-55, 56-69 and 70-plus years, and those subgroups contained 148, 28 and 57 TCR-sequenced participants, respectively.

The time point label for this specimen denotes: about 28 days (+/-7) after the second vaccine dose. Because spike-specific TCR depth and breadth did not differ between the two schedules, AZD1222 recipients who got a second dose at roughly 4 weeks were pooled with those who got a second dose at roughly 12 weeks. The vaccinee samples were drawn from two UK trials, COV001 and COV002, one of which was a single-blind randomized controlled phase 2/3 trial testing AZD1222 (ChAdOx1 nCoV-19) in healthy adults. Trial participant PBMC samples were collected at day 0 and day 28 after the second dose for TCRbeta chain sequencing. General findings and caveats noted by the study authors: Because no samples from the day 14 peak response were available, repertoires could be characterized only after the peak T cell response. After two AZD1222 doses, spike-specific TCR breadth and depth were significantly higher than at day 0 and than in MenACWY recipients. Conclusions about previously exposed vaccinees were limited because only a handful of AZD1222 recipients were SARS-CoV-2 seropositive at baseline. The 56-69-year group was small, and its depth increase did not reach significance, likely because of low power. Reportedly, almost half of the unique spike-specific TCRs recognized epitopes lying outside the regions that are mutated in the B.1.351 and B.1.1.7 variants. Most participants were white British and females outnumbered males, and the authors suggested that clonal diversity may have been underestimated. CD4 TCRs associated with the vaccine covered the entire spike protein, and the dominant responses were in regions 160-218 and 743-854.

As regards this clone: Its target antigen remains unknown. No clone much larger than this one lies a single base away; base qualities are absent.

The CDR3 regions of human TCRbeta chains were analyzed by immunosequencing. Per the source publication's procedure: Repertoire TCRs were matched against a reference library of SARS-CoV-2-specific TCRs generated with the MIRA antigen-specificity platform. Breadth meant the fraction of unique TCRs that were SARS-CoV-2-associated, whereas depth meant the fraction of total T cells that were SARS-CoV-2-associated. Using the MIRA data, each spike-specific TCR was mapped to the spike region that the TCR reacts to and placed in a CD4 or CD8 class. Log10-transformed breadth and depth values were compared by one-way ANOVA with Sidak's multiple comparisons tests. The table comes from immuneACCESS by way of TCRdb, which keeps in-frame sequences with V and J called. Part of the clones is missing from these tables; in studies checked, under half for an unresolved V gene and the rest for unknown reasons. Clone size and the V and J calls come from that table; the DNA yielded D and trimming. Present in this sample are about 140,000 clones, roughly 90% of which were seen just once. 1.5% to 2% of the sample lies in the top ten.

V drops 0 bases and J drops 3 bases, leaving 15 bases in between. For CDR1 and CDR2, the germline V gene lists MNHNS and SASEGT. Including cysteine and phenylalanine, the CDR3 has 16 amino acids. Only the CDR3 region is kept as DNA, spanning 48 bases read in frame from base 1. The sequencing used peripheral blood, collected 28 days after the second AZD1222 dose. In this chain, TRBV6-1 is recombined with TRBJ2-7, with the D gene uncertain. The TCR was taken from an adult who received the AZD1222 COVID-19 vaccine. The DNA sequence is given as TGTGCCAGCAGTGAAGCGGGCAGGTTTGGTCTCTACGAGCAGTACTTC. This translates into CASSEAGRFGLYEQYF.